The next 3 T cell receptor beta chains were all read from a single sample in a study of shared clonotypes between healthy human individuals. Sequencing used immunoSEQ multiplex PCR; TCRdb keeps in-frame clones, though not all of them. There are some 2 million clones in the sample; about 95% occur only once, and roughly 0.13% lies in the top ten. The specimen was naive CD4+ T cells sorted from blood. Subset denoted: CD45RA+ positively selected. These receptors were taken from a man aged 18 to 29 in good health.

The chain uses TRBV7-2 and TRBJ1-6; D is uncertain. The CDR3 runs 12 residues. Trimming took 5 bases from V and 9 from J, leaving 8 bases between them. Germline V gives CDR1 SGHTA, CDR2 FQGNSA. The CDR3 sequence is CASSRSGSPLHF. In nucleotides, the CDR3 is TGTGCCAGCAGCCGGTCGGGTTCACCCCTCCACTTT.

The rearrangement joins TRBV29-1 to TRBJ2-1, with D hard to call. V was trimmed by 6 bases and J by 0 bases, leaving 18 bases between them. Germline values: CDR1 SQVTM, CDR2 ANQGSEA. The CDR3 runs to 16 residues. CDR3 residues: CSVASGGDFSYNEQFF. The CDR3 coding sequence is TGCAGCGTCGCTTCCGGTGGGGATTTCTCCTACAATGAGCAGTTCTTC.

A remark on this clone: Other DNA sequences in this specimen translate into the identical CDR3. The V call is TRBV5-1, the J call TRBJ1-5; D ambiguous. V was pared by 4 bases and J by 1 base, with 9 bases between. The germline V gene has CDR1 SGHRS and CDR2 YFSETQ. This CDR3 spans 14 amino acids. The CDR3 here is CASSPGQSNQPQHF. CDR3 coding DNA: TGCGCCAGCAGCCCTGGGCAGAGCAATCAGCCCCAGCATTTT.